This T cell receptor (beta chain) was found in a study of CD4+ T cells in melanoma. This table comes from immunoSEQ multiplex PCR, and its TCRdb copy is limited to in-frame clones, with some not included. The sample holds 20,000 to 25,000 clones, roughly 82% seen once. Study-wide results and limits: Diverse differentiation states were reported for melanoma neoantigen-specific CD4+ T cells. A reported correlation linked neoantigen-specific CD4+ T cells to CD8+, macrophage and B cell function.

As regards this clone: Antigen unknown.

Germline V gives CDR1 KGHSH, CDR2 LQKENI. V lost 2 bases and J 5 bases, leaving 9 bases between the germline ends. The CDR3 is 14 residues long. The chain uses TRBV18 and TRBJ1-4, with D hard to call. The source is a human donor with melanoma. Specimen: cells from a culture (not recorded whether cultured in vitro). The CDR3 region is CASSPGLPNEKLFF. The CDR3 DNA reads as TGTGCCAGCTCACCAGGCTTACCGAATGAAAAACTGTTTTTT.